Listed below are T cell receptor beta chains from one sample, sequenced in a study of T cells expressing NK-cell markers. TCRdb re-called the 5' RACE reads; every CDR3 protein appears as one record, without DNA. This sample's table reports 400,000 to 550,000 distinct CDR3 sequences. The specimen sequenced was blood T cells: a sorted CD56 or NKG2C T cell subset, CD4+ or CD8+ T cells, or bulk PBMC T cells (not recorded which). All receptors come from a woman aged 18 to 75 in good health. The CDR3 runs from the conserved cysteine through the conserved F or W.

V: TRBV7-8; J: TRBJ2-7; CDR3: CASSLASGSVSSYEQYF
V: TRBV20-1; J: TRBJ2-1; CDR3: CSALSGTYQTSYNEQFF
V: TRBV18; J: TRBJ2-2; CDR3: CASSTSGSTGELFF
V: TRBV11-2; J: TRBJ2-5; CDR3: CASSLRVSRGGGKQETQYF
V: TRBV28; J: TRBJ2-7; CDR3: CASSSPAGWPRGRYEQYF
V: TRBV7-3; J: TRBJ2-3; CDR3: CASSLGYRLTDTQYF
V: TRBV5-1; J: TRBJ2-7; CDR3: CASSGTATPYEQYF
V: TRBV19; J: TRBJ2-2; CDR3: CASSVGLNTGELFF
V: TRBV20-1; J: TRBJ2-2; CDR3: CSAPRPSGELFF
V: TRBV7-2; J: TRBJ2-1; CDR3: CASSSPGLAGGKNEQFF
V: TRBV7-2; J: TRBJ2-2; CDR3: CASSFDRGGTGELFF
V: TRBV6-5; J: TRBJ2-2; CDR3: CASSYSGSGRPANTGELFF
V: TRBV10-3; J: TRBJ1-2; CDR3: CAISESTAYGYTF
V: TRBV6-9; J: TRBJ2-3; CDR3: CASSQPGLADTDTQYF
V: TRBV7-3; J: TRBJ2-2; CDR3: CASGRSSGTGELFF
V: TRBV5-6; J: TRBJ1-2; CDR3: CASSLDPTGDPGYTF
V: TRBV5-1; J: TRBJ2-1; CDR3: CASSSDGYYNEQFF
V: TRBV29-1; J: TRBJ1-2; CDR3: CSVDLGVYGYTF
V: TRBV29-1; J: TRBJ2-7; CDR3: CSVEQGRPYEQYF
V: TRBV5-1; J: TRBJ2-2; CDR3: CASRDGLAGNTGELFF
V: TRBV29-1; J: TRBJ2-5; CDR3: CSVEGAYQETQYF
V: TRBV11-1; J: TRBJ2-7; CDR3: CASSLYGTDGYEQYF
V: TRBV20-1; J: TRBJ2-1; CDR3: CSARDLVGLAGLYSYNEQFF
V: TRBV7-3; J: TRBJ2-5; CDR3: CASSPGFGKETQYF
V: TRBV19; J: TRBJ2-1; CDR3: CASSPDRVYNEQFF
V: TRBV27; J: TRBJ2-7; CDR3: CASSWGTSPYEQYF
V: TRBV6-5; J: TRBJ1-1; CDR3: CASSYRGVTEAFF
V: TRBV27; J: TRBJ2-1; CDR3: CASSEFSGAHNEQFF
V: TRBV20-1; J: TRBJ2-1; CDR3: CSLTERAAINEQFF
V: TRBV7-9; J: TRBJ1-1; CDR3: CASSFSWGTEAFF
V: TRBV20-1; J: TRBJ1-1; CDR3: CSARRRTEAFF
V: TRBV20-1; J: TRBJ1-5; CDR3: CSAISRNQPQHF
V: TRBV4-3; J: TRBJ1-2; CDR3: CASSHPGVVGGYTF
V: TRBV21-1; J: TRBJ2-3; CDR3: CASSHTGTSWTDTQYF
V: TRBV28; J: TRBJ2-7; CDR3: CASSFRGDRVGEQYF
V: TRBV5-6; J: TRBJ2-2; CDR3: CASGMGLAEGSGELVF
V: TRBV12-3/TRBV12-4; J: TRBJ2-1; CDR3: CASSPGEGSGNEQFF
V: TRBV10-1; J: TRBJ2-2; CDR3: CASSEPYTGELFF
V: TRBV3-1; J: TRBJ2-6; CDR3: CASSQPTVFGANVLTF
V: TRBV4-3; J: TRBJ2-1; CDR3: CASSQSTPRAGASAEQFF
V: TRBV11-2; J: TRBJ1-6; CDR3: CASSPGTVNNSPLHF
V: TRBV20-1; J: TRBJ1-1; CDR3: CSANEQGSKNTEAFF
V: TRBV7-6; J: TRBJ1-2; CDR3: CASSLVPGDDQSYGYTF
V: TRBV27; J: TRBJ2-1; CDR3: CASSGLLSSYNEQFF
V: TRBV9; J: TRBJ2-1; CDR3: CASSVSQGVQYEQFF
V: TRBV7-8; J: TRBJ2-3; CDR3: CASSAPSTDTQYF
V: TRBV12-3/TRBV12-4; J: TRBJ2-1; CDR3: CASSPRREARNEQFF
V: TRBV12-3/TRBV12-4; J: TRBJ2-5; CDR3: CASSARTSKETQYF
V: TRBV9; J: TRBJ2-2; CDR3: CASSQPTGGELFF
V: TRBV7-2; J: TRBJ1-1; CDR3: CASSLIGSRTEAFF
V: TRBV20-1; J: TRBJ2-2; CDR3: CSAPAGTSNTGELFF